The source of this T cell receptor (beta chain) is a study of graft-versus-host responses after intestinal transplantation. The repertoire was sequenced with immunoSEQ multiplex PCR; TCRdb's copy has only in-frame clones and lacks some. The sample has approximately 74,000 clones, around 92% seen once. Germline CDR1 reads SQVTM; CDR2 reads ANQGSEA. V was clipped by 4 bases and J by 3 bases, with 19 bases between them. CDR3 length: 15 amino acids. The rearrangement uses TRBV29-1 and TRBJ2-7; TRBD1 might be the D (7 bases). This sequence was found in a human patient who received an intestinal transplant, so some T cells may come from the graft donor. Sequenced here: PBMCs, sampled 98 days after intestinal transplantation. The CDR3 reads CSVGRSQGGDYEQYF. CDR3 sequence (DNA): TGCAGCGTTGGGAGGAGCCAGGGGGGAGACTACGAGCAGTACTTC.